The sequence of this T cell receptor (beta chain) was determined in a study of spatial heterogeneity in lung cancer. Study-wide background: Compared with alpha-chain sequences, beta-chain sequences were consistently detected in greater numbers.

The V gene lost 4 bases and the J gene lost 6 bases, with 13 bases spanning the gap. This CDR3 is built from 14 residues. Germline V gives CDR1 MNHNS, CDR2 SASEGT. Time point: sample taken at primary tumor resection. The authors sequenced whole RNA from tumor, nontumor lung or frozen PBMC without sorting. Points from the study as a whole: Alpha chains reached an estimated coverage of about 7% of tumor T cells, and beta chains roughly 13%. Nonsynonymous mutations, ubiquitous and regional, were tracked respectively by counts of ubiquitous and regional expanded TCRs. Intratumoral expanded alpha and beta TCR counts were found to track tumor mutation counts.

This clonotype is classed as medium-sized. The antigen is unknown. TCRdb fed the 5' RACE reads into MiXCR, producing one record per CDR3 protein. The data contain 5,200 or so distinct CDR3 sequences, 7% to 8% of them seen just once; the ten biggest clones take up 16%. The chain links TRBV6-1 to TRBJ2-4; perhaps TRBD2 as D (5 bases). The source was lung tumor tissue, collected at surgery. The origin of this receptor is a female donor with early-stage non-small cell lung cancer. In nucleotides, the CDR3 is TGTGCCAGCAGTGCCGGGGAATTGATAAACATTCAGTACTTC. It specifies CASSAGELINIQYF.